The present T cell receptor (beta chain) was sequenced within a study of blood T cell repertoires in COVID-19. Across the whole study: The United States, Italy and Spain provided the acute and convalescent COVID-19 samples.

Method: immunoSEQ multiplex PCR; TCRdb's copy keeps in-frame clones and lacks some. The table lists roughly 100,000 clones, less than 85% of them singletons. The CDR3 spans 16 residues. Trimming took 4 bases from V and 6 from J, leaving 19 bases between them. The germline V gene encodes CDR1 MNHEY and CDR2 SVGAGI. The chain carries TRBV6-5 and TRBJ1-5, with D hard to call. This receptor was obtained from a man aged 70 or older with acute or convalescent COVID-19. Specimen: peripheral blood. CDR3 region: CASSSYGQAAGQPQHF. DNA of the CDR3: TGTGCCAGCAGTTCTTATGGGCAGGCTGCGGGTCAGCCCCAGCATTTT.